This T cell receptor beta chain originates from a study of blood T cell repertoires in COVID-19. With 6 bases removed from V and 0 bases from J, the gap between germline ends came to 14 bases. The CDR3 length is 15 residues. Germline V CDR1 and CDR2: MNHEY, SMNVEV (reference sequence). Profiling relied on immunoSEQ multiplex PCR, and the TCRdb table lists in-frame clones only, not all of them. The sample lists 150,000 or so clones; 75% to 90% were seen once. This clone was seen a handful of times. Sequencing was performed on peripheral blood. The TCR comes from a woman aged 55-75 years with COVID-19, enrolled during active disease. The rearrangement uses TRBV27 and TRBJ1-2; the D gene is possibly TRBD1 (5 bases). The DNA for the CDR3 is TGTGCCAGCAGCCTCTGGGGGACTTCTAACTATGGCTACACCTTC. Translation: CASSLWGTSNYGYTF.